This TCR beta chain comes out of a study of T cell responses to AZD1222 COVID-19 vaccine. Study-level findings and limits: Just a handful of AZD1222 recipients were seropositive at baseline.

On this clone: Its antigen is not identified.

Generated by immunoSEQ multiplex PCR, the TCRdb table keeps only in-frame clones and is missing some. This table holds about 130,000 clones, about 86% found once. CDR3 length: 12 amino acids. Germline CDR1 is LNHNV and CDR2 is YYDKDF (reference sequence). Between the trimmed V and J ends, which lost 0 bases and 5 bases, there was a span of 2 bases. The clonotype comes from an adult in good health. The chain joins TRBV15 to TRBJ1-5; D unclear. The source was peripheral blood, collected on day 0 of AZD1222 vaccination. Written as DNA, the CDR3 is TGTGCCACCAGCAGAGATGATCAGCCCCAGCATTTT. Translating gives CATSRDDQPQHF. Based on the CDR3 plus reference TRBV15 and TRBJ1-5, the full variable domain is DAMVIQNPRYQVTQFGKPVTLSCSQTLNHNVMYWYQQKSSQAPKLLFHYYDKDFNNEADTPDNFQSRRPNTSFCFLDIRSPGLGDTAMYLCATSRDDQPQHFGDGTRLSIL.